Following are 10 T cell receptor beta chains from one sample sequenced in a study of blood T cell repertoires in COVID-19. Clones were read by immunoSEQ multiplex PCR, and TCRdb kept only the in-frame ones, dropping some. The profile covers over 200,000 clones, with about 87% appearing a single time and approximately 2.2% taken by the ten largest. What was sequenced was peripheral blood. The origin of the receptors is a woman aged 45-60 years with acute or convalescent COVID-19.

The chain couples TRBV10-3 to TRBJ1-1, with 7 positions matching TRBD1. CDR3 length equals 14 residues. With V trimmed by 6 bases and J by 0 bases, 4 bases remained unmatched. The germline gives CDR1 ENHRY, CDR2 SYGVKD. The CDR3: CAIRWDSMNTEAFF. The CDR3 region has the DNA TGTGCCATCAGATGGGACAGCATGAACACTGAAGCTTTCTTT.

This clone occurred once. The chain recombines TRBV5-4 with TRBJ2-5, with 7 nucleotides matching TRBD2. Trimming cost V 4 bases and J 4 bases; bases outside gene matches: 10. The CDR3 has 15 amino acids. Germline V lookup: CDR1 SGHNT, CDR2 YYREEE (reference sequence). This CDR3 reads CASSSGGRGRETQYF. CDR3 coding DNA: TGTGCCAGCAGCAGTGGGGGGAGGGGAAGAGAGACCCAGTACTTC.

V is TRBV7-9 and J is TRBJ1-4; 9 bases match TRBD1. With 5 bases clipped from V and 4 bases from J, the junction kept 5 bases outside the gene matches. CDR1 is SEHNR and CDR2 is FQNEAQ in the germline V gene (reference sequence). The CDR3 runs 15 residues. The CDR3 region is CASSPPGQGNEKLFF. CDR3 DNA sequence: TGTGCCAGCAGCCCCCCGGGACAGGGTAATGAAAAACTGTTTTTT.

In DNA, the CDR3 is TGTGCCAGCAGTACGTCCAGCTCCTACAATGAGCAGTTCTTC. Encoded protein: CASSTSSSYNEQFF. The genes are TRBV6-5 and TRBJ2-1; D not certain. V lost 5 bases, J lost 0 bases, and 8 bases lay in between. The germline V gene has CDR1 MNHEY and CDR2 SVGAGI. This CDR3 has 14 residues.

This chain links TRBV18 with TRBJ2-2, with a weak D call TRBD1 (5 bases). This CDR3 spans 13 amino acids. Between the trimmed V and J ends, which lost 5 bases and 6 bases, there was a span of 10 bases. CDR1 and CDR2 from the germline V gene are KGHSH and LQKENI. CDR3 protein: CASSSDSAGELFF. In nucleotides, the CDR3 is TGTGCCAGCTCATCTGACAGTGCCGGGGAGCTGTTTTTT.

This clone has just a few counts. The CDR3 spells CASSGSSYEQYF. CDR3 coding DNA: TGTGCCAGCAGCGGCAGCTCCTACGAGCAGTACTTC. The chain carries TRBV9 and TRBJ2-7; D is uncertain. The ends were cut back, 3 bases at V and 0 bases at J, with 4 bases in the middle. CDR1 is SGDLS, CDR2 YYNGEE, per germline. This CDR3 has 12 residues.

In this sample, this clone turned up a few times. The rearrangement uses TRBV4-2 and TRBJ1-5; possibly TRBD1 for D (5 bases). The CDR3 is 15 residues long. Between the trimmed V and J ends, which lost 1 base and 4 bases, there was a span of 11 bases. The germline V gene has CDR1 LGHNA and CDR2 YNFKEQ. The CDR3 spells CASSQGPGSNQPQHF. Here the CDR3 DNA reads TGTGCCAGCAGCCAAGGTCCAGGGTCGAATCAGCCCCAGCATTTT.

This chain joins TRBV25-1 and TRBJ1-4; TRBD1 matches 9 bases. After removal of 3 bases from V and 8 bases from J, the junction contained 7 bases not matched to a gene. The CDR3 runs to 15 residues. Germline values: CDR1 MGHDK, CDR2 SYGVNS. The CDR3 DNA is TGTGCCAGCAGTGATATCGGACAGGGGATGGAAAAACTGTTTTTT. It codes for CASSDIGQGMEKLFF.

This rearrangement joins TRBV27 to TRBJ1-2; the match to TRBD1 covers 8 bases. The germline V gene encodes CDR1 MNHEY and CDR2 SMNVEV (reference sequence). J lost 2 bases, V lost 5 bases, and 13 bases had no gene match. The length of the CDR3 is 17 residues. CDR3 nucleotide sequence: TGTGCCAGCAGTAAAGCAATAGGACAGGGTTTAAACTATGGCTACACCTTC. Residues: CASSKAIGQGLNYGYTF.

The genes are TRBV5-8 and TRBJ2-7; D possibly corresponds to TRBD1 (7 bases). The germline CDR1 and CDR2 sequences are SGHTS and YDEGEE. The CDR3 extends over 17 amino acids. Trimming shortened V by 3 bases and J by 6 bases, and 25 bases separated the two germline ends. The CDR3 region is CASSSRRQGGALGEQYF. The CDR3 region has the DNA TGTGCCAGCAGCTCGAGGAGGCAGGGGGGCGCTCTGGGCGAGCAGTACTTC.